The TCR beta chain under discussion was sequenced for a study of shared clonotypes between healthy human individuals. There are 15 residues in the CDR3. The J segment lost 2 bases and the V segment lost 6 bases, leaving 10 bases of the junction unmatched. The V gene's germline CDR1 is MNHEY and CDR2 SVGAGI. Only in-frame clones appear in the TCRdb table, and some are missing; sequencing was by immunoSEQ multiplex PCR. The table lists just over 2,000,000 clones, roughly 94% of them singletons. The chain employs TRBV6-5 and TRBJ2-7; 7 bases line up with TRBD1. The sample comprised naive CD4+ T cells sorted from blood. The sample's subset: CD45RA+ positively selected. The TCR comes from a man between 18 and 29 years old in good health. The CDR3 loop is CASRQKGAQAYEQYF. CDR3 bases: TGTGCCAGCAGACAAAAGGGGGCGCAGGCCTACGAGCAGTACTTC.